This T cell receptor beta chain was profiled in a study of blood T cell repertoires in COVID-19. In the study overall: Sample material is recorded as cDNA or gDNA derived from T cells, B-cell-depleted T cells, or PBMCs.

Clones were sequenced by immunoSEQ multiplex PCR, and TCRdb holds only the in-frame ones, with some missing. The sample includes roughly 97,000 clones, approximately 89% seen only once; the top ten take around 20%. The CDR3 is 15 residues long. V was clipped by 7 bases and J by 2 bases, with 16 bases between them. CDR1 and CDR2 from the germline V gene are SGHVS and FQNEAQ. Sample: peripheral blood. The sequence derives from a human donor in a cohort sampled during active COVID-19. The chain employs TRBV7-8 and TRBJ2-3; D possibly corresponds to TRBD1 (5 bases). The CDR3 here is CASTPTELYTDTQYF. The CDR3 bases are TGTGCCAGCACCCCGACAGAGCTGTACACAGATACGCAGTATTTT.